This TCR beta chain was captured in a study of blood T cells in healthy people across ages. This CDR3 has 14 residues. Germline V CDR1 and CDR2: MGHRA, YSYEKL. Researchers collected 7.5 to 10 milliliters of peripheral blood from every single donor. For the second PCR, which ran for about 7 to 12 cycles, a sample-barcoded 5' primer and a J-beta primer mix were used. Each cDNA molecule carried a tag from a template-switch adaptor that contained 12 random nucleotides. MiXCR, run by TCRdb on the 5' RACE reads, gives a single entry per CDR3 protein. The sample lists about 1.4 million distinct CDR3 sequences, 59% occurring once.

The chain combines TRBV4-1 with TRBJ2-4, with 7 bases lining up with TRBD2. The end of the DNA fits TRBJ2-7 better, so the J call may be wrong. The receptor comes from a man aged 18 to 35 in good health. The specimen was blood. In DNA form, the CDR3 reads TGCGCCAGCAGCCAGGGCGGGGGAATGTACGAGCAGTACTTC. Translating gives CASSQGGGMYEQYF.